Below, 16 T cell receptor beta chains from the same sample are listed, as sequenced in a study of PD-1 blockade in classical Hodgkin lymphoma. Here immunoSEQ multiplex PCR was the method, and the copy in TCRdb shows in-frame clones only, minus some. The table has 50,000 or so clones, less than 95% seen once. Every patient experienced relapse after autologous stem cell transplantation, and brentuximab vedotin exposure varied. The sample in question was peripheral blood mononuclear cells (PBMCs), obtained before the second cycle of nivolumab. These receptors were collected from a human donor with classical Hodgkin lymphoma.

The chain combines TRBV27 with TRBJ2-1; 10 bases line up with TRBD2. Germline loops: CDR1 MNHEY, CDR2 SMNVEV (reference sequence). V lost 9 bases to trimming and J lost 4 bases; unmatched junction nucleotides: 6. The CDR3 is 14 residues long. The CDR3 loop is CASRRLAGYNEQFF. The DNA of the CDR3 is TGTGCCAGTCGGAGACTAGCGGGTTACAATGAGCAGTTCTTC.

This chain uses TRBV7-9 with TRBJ2-7; D remains unclear. This CDR3 region has 15 residues. V lost 4 bases and J 2 bases, leaving 15 bases between the germline ends. Germline-derived CDR1 and CDR2 are SEHNR and FQNEAQ (reference sequence). The CDR3 protein is CASSSTAKETYEQYF. CDR3 sequence (DNA): TGTGCCAGCAGCTCGACGGCCAAGGAAACCTACGAGCAGTACTTC.

This clone was seen just once. This chain links TRBV7-7 with TRBJ2-1, with 7 bases fitting TRBD2. Germline loops: CDR1 SSHAT, CDR2 FNYEAQ (reference sequence). This CDR3 has 15 residues. With V trimmed by 1 base and J by 5 bases, 5 bases remained unmatched. Here the CDR3 DNA reads TGTGCCAGCAGCTTAGGGGAGGGCTACCACAATGAGCAGTTCTTC. Its translation is CASSLGEGYHNEQFF.

J is TRBJ1-5 and V is TRBV19; TRBD1 aligns across 7 bases. This CDR3 contains 15 residues. The V segment lost 4 bases and the J segment 6 bases; nucleotides outside the gene matches: 9. The germline gives CDR1 LNHDA, CDR2 SQIVND (reference sequence). The CDR3 loop reads CASSNTGAMSQPQHF. CDR3 bases: TGTGCCAGTAGTAATACAGGGGCCATGAGTCAGCCCCAGCATTTT.

The chain employs TRBV7-9 and TRBJ1-5; 9 positions agree with TRBD1. The germline V gene has CDR1 SEHNR and CDR2 FQNEAQ (reference sequence). V lost 4 bases and J lost 3; bases outside the gene matches: 4. The CDR3 has 15 amino acids. CDR3 DNA: TGTGCCAGCAGCTGGGGGGACAGGGACAATCAGCCCCAGCATTTT. Amino acid sequence: CASSWGDRDNQPQHF. Variable domain in full (rest from reference TRBV7-9 and TRBJ1-5): DTGVSQNPRHKITKRGQNVTFRCDPISEHNRLYWYRQTLGQGPEFLTYFQNEAQLEKSRLLSDRFSAERPKGSFSTLEIQRTEQGDSAMYLCASSWGDRDNQPQHFGDGTRLSIL.

The chain has TRBV15 and TRBJ2-2; 8 bases fit TRBD2. The CDR3 has 17 amino acids. Germline V gives CDR1 LNHNV, CDR2 YYDKDF (reference sequence). Trimming at V came to 8 bases and at J to 4 bases, leaving 15 bases not matched to a gene. In DNA, the CDR3 is TGTGCCACCTCACCTACAACTAGCGGATTCCTCACCGGGGAGCTGTTTTTT. It is translated as CATSPTTSGFLTGELFF.

The J gene is TRBJ2-7, the V gene TRBV20-1; D is ambiguous. The germline gives CDR1 DFQATT, CDR2 SNEGSKA (reference sequence). The CDR3 is 10 residues long. Trimming took 3 bases from V and 9 from J, leaving 9 bases between them. The CDR3 region is CSARVPRQYF. The DNA for the CDR3 is TGCAGTGCTAGGGTGCCGCGGCAGTACTTC.

The chain links TRBV28 to TRBJ2-1; 10 positions agree with TRBD2. CDR3 length: 17 residues. V lost 3 bases to trimming and J lost 4 bases; unmatched junction nucleotides: 9. Germline V gene data show CDR1 as MDHEN and CDR2 as SYDVKM. CDR3 sequence: CASSLTSGSRSYNEQFF. The DNA for the CDR3 is TGTGCCAGCAGTTTGACTAGCGGGTCGCGATCTTACAATGAGCAGTTCTTC.

The chain couples TRBV10-3 to TRBJ2-5, with 8 bases matching TRBD1. The J segment lost 5 bases and the V segment lost 4 bases, leaving 9 bases of the junction unmatched. The length of the CDR3 is 15 residues. The V gene's germline CDR1 is ENHRY and CDR2 SYGVKD. In DNA, the CDR3 is TGTGCCATCAGTGGAGCGCAGGGGGCTAGGGAGACCCAGTACTTC. Its protein is CAISGAQGARETQYF.

The rearrangement uses TRBV28 and TRBJ2-7; a possible D gene is TRBD1 (6 bases). The germline V gene has CDR1 MDHEN and CDR2 SYDVKM. V was shortened by 5 bases and J by 4 bases, with 12 bases between the two germline ends. This CDR3 comprises 13 residues. Here the CDR3 reads CASSPTTGYEQYF. DNA of the CDR3: TGTGCCAGCAGTCCGACCACAGGGTACGAGCAGTACTTC.

The CDR3, as DNA: TGCGCCAGCAGCTTGGGGTGGTCTGGGGCCAACGTCCTGACTTTC. Amino acids: CASSLGWSGANVLTF. This chain connects TRBV5-1 to TRBJ2-6; D is ambiguous. The CDR3 has 15 residues. Trimming removed 0 bases from V and 1 base from J, with 5 bases in between. CDR1 and CDR2 from the germline V gene are SGHRS and YFSETQ.

The CDR3 sequence: CASSLGPSGNTIYF. The DNA for the CDR3 is TGCGCCAGCAGCTTGGGGCCCTCTGGAAACACCATATATTTT. The genes are TRBV5-1 and TRBJ1-3; no firm D call. The V end lost 0 bases, the J end lost 0 bases, and 4 bases lay between the germline ends. Germline V gives CDR1 SGHRS, CDR2 YFSETQ. The CDR3 runs to 14 residues. Based on the CDR3 plus reference TRBV5-1 and TRBJ1-3, the full variable domain is KAGVTQTPRYLIKTRGQQVTLSCSPISGHRSVSWYQQTPGQGLQFLFEYFSETQRNKGNFPGRFSGRQFSNSRSEMNVSTLELGDSALYLCASSLGPSGNTIYFGEGSWLTVV.

The genes are TRBV7-3 and TRBJ2-1; TRBD2 might be the D (5 bases). Germline CDR1 reads SGHTA; CDR2 reads FQGTGA. The V and J ends lost 6 bases and 10 bases respectively, with 19 bases between them. There are 14 residues in the CDR3. CDR3: CASSLPGSGEEQFF. The CDR3 nucleotides are TGTGCCAGCAGTTTACCGGGATCCGGAGAGGAGCAGTTCTTC.

V and J are TRBV9 and TRBJ2-5; D ambiguous. CDR3 length: 13 amino acids. Trimming removed 0 bases at V and 5 bases at J, with 8 bases between. The germline V gene encodes CDR1 SGDLS and CDR2 YYNGEE. The DNA for the CDR3 is TGTGCCAGCAGCGTAGCCCTGTCCGAGACCCAGTACTTC. Translating gives CASSVALSETQYF.

This clone was recorded once. The chain couples TRBV21-1 to TRBJ2-1. TRBV21-1 is a pseudogene. The CDR3 loop spans 17 amino acids. The CDR3 region is CASSPGPRAPYYNEQFF. The CDR3 DNA is TGTGCCAGCAGCCCCGGGCCCCGGGCTCCTTACTACAATGAGCAGTTCTTC.

The CDR3 sequence is CASSSPTGGIRSYNEQFF. The DNA for the CDR3 is TGTGCCAGCAGCTCACCGACAGGGGGCATTCGATCCTACAATGAGCAGTTCTTC. V and J are TRBV7-3 and TRBJ2-1; TRBD1 agrees at 10 bases. J was trimmed by 1 base and V by 4 bases; bases with no gene match: 10. This CDR3 has 18 residues. CDR1 is SGHTA, CDR2 FQGTGA, per germline.